The rows below give T cell receptor beta chains drawn from one sample of a study of beta chain features in type 1 diabetes. Assay: immunoSEQ multiplex PCR; the TCRdb copy retains only in-frame clones and omits some. The repertoire has 160,000 or so clones, around 63% of them found once; the top ten carry approximately 0.09%. Sequenced material: naive CD4+ T cells from blood. The source of these receptors is a man aged 25-40 years with type 1 diabetes. Each CDR3 is given with its conserved first and last residue. Each record gives: J gene, V gene, CDR3 protein.

TRBJ2-3	TRBV18	CASSPGDRRDTQYF
TRBJ2-4	TRBV7-2	CASSLSPAAQNIQYF
TRBJ1-6	TRBV13	CASSFGSRQAGSPLHF
TRBJ2-2	TRBV29-1	CSVESRWNTGELFF
TRBJ2-3	TRBV6-1	CASSDRSTDTQYF
TRBJ2-1	TRBV6-5	CASSYPTGVGNEQFF
TRBJ1-2	TRBV29-1	CSVGDRYYSGYTF
TRBJ2-7	TRBV7-2	CASSVQGQSSYEQYF
TRBJ2-5	TRBV7-7	CASSLDGAGAETQYF
TRBJ2-3	TRBV4-3	CASSPNLRTGTDTQYF
TRBJ2-3	TRBV12-5	CASGKRGITDTQYF
TRBJ2-1	TRBV30	CAWRPGGSQQFF
TRBJ2-5	TRBV7-2	CASSPNPGARETQYF
TRBJ2-7	TRBV10-3	CAIRPQGTYEQYF
TRBJ1-6	TRBV30	CAWSRDYNSPLHF
TRBJ2-4	TRBV28	CASSPHNTGNIQYF
TRBJ2-1	TRBV29-1	CSVAADLSSYNEQFF